This T cell receptor beta chain was found in a study of cytomegalovirus exposure and HLA in healthy donors. Study at large: Drawn from HLA-typed donors, about 85 million unique TCRs were held in an early data release. Findings and caveats of the study: Rarity marked most TCR sequences, yet some public TCRs occurred in many donors. Immune exposure information available was restricted to CMV serostatus. Later analysis showed TCR association rates varying by HLA locus, highest for DRB1 and lowest for HLA-C.

CDR1 is MNHEY, CDR2 SVGAGI, per germline. The CDR3 spans 13 residues. The germline V and J ends were trimmed by 2 bases and 12 bases, with 14 bases remaining between them. The PCR contained 60 Vbeta and 13 Jbeta primers. Generated by immunoSEQ multiplex PCR, the TCRdb table keeps only in-frame clones and is missing some. Of under 300,000 clones listed, about 90% were seen once; the top ten hold 1.5% to 2%. About this clone: The antigen is undetermined.

The chain couples TRBV6-5 to TRBJ1-5; D may be TRBD1 (6 bases). Sample: PBMCs. The receptor comes from a girl aged 2 to 9 in good health and CMV-seronegative. CDR3: CASSYRSGALQHF. In DNA form, the CDR3 reads TGTGCCAGCAGTTACAGGTCAGGGGCTCTCCAGCATTTT.